This note documents a single T cell receptor beta chain sequence. Its target antigen remains unknown. The input lacks base qualities; no much larger clone sits a single base away. Whole blood was collected in K2EDTA tubes by collaborating institutions according to the institutions' own protocols. For TCRbeta analysis, collaborators shipped samples in one of three forms: frozen whole blood, isolated PBMCs, or DNA extracted from either of those sample types. These data are taken from a study of blood T cell repertoires in COVID-19 (dated by TCRdb to about 2020). About the full investigation: Samples from collaborators originated in the United States, Italy and Spain and spanned both the acute and convalescent phases of COVID-19. The prospective study material was composed of cDNA or gDNA derived from T cells, B-cell-depleted T cells, or PBMCs. Subjects who had been exposed to COVID-19, were actively infected with it, or had recovered from it provided the deeply sampled blood TCRbeta repertoires that made up the dataset. A freely available public database, intended as a resource for researchers studying the immune response to SARS-CoV-2, is where the repertoires were released. Samples were obtained from the ongoing ImmuneRACE study (first 160 participants) and from over 1,000 subjects provided by 6 global collaborators. Sample metadata almost always included a de-identified subject ID, COVID-19 status, age in years and sex. HLA class I and class II types, where available, came from metadata supplied by the sample provider rather than from assay-based typing.

Reading from cysteine to phenylalanine, the CDR3 counts 19 amino acids. Only the CDR3 portion is preserved as DNA: 57 bases, with reading frame beginning at the first base. Sequences SGHRS (CDR1) and YFSETQ (CDR2) are obtained from the germline V gene. Germline trimming: 3 bases from V, 1 base from J; junction bases outside gene matches: 15. TCRbeta CDR3 regions were amplified from genomic DNA by means of the immunoSEQ Assay, a bias-controlled multiplex PCR. The original methods were these. The number of nucleated cells in each sample was estimated by amplification of reference gene primers within the assay. To quantify the absolute abundance of each unique TCRbeta CDR3 rearrangement, sequence reads were collapsed and filtered. Productive Simpson clonality was computed per sample as the square root of Simpson's diversity index over productive rearrangements. TCRdb mirrors the immuneACCESS table, restricted to in-frame sequences. Some clones are absent from its copies; in checked studies, under half trace to an unresolved V gene, and the reason for the others is unknown. The V and J calls and the clone size are those of that table, but D and trimming were determined from the DNA. The sample table shows about 190,000 clones, and around 85% are seen once. Approximately 1.1% of the sample goes to the ten largest clones.

Study-wide findings and limitations: How much clinical and demographic metadata was included differed by source and by participant, and the metadata was provided uncurated.

The chain is encoded by TRBV5-1 joined to TRBJ1-1; 10 central bases correspond to TRBD1. The source material was peripheral blood. The sequence came from a man aged 25 to 45 with acute or convalescent COVID-19. The CDR3 region: CASSSPKRRQGATNTEAFF. The sequenced DNA is TGCGCCAGCAGCTCACCCAAACGGAGACAGGGGGCCACGAACACTGAAGCTTTCTTT.